The 9 T cell receptor beta chains given below trace back to one sample, sequenced in a study of blood T cell repertoires in COVID-19. The data were produced by immunoSEQ multiplex PCR, yet TCRdb's version contains in-frame clones alone and is incomplete. This sample yields some 65,000 clones, of which roughly 92% are seen a single time; roughly 2.7% belongs to the top ten. Sequences were obtained from peripheral blood. These receptors all stem from a man between 70 and 80 years old with active COVID-19.

The CDR3 here is CASSKTGGSYNEQFF. The CDR3 DNA sequence: TGCGCCAGCAGCAAAACAGGGGGGTCCTACAATGAGCAGTTCTTC. The chain couples TRBV5-1 to TRBJ2-1; 8 positions agree with TRBD1. Germline-derived CDR1 and CDR2 are SGHRS and YFSETQ. The CDR3 has 15 amino acids. With V trimmed by 4 bases and J by 1 base, 4 bases remained unmatched.

This chain joins TRBV18 and TRBJ1-2; D is unresolved. Germline V gives CDR1 KGHSH, CDR2 LQKENI. Deletions cut 3 bases from V and 7 bases from J, with 12 bases between. The CDR3 is 13 residues long. The CDR3: CASSPGSQAGYTF. The DNA for the CDR3 is TGTGCCAGCTCACCCGGGAGTCAGGCTGGCTACACCTTC.

The chain joins TRBV2 to TRBJ2-3; 9 bases map to TRBD2. Trimming cost V 6 bases and J 0 bases; bases outside gene matches: 7. Germline V gene sequence: CDR1 SNHLY, CDR2 FYNNEI. The CDR3 length is 16 residues. Written as DNA, the CDR3 is TGTGCCAGCAGAGCAGGCCTAGCGGGGAGCACAGATACGCAGTATTTT. This gives the protein CASRAGLAGSTDTQYF.

The chain employs TRBV21-1 and TRBJ2-2; the table's D call TRBD2 went unverified against the DNA. TRBV21-1 is marked as a pseudogene. This CDR3 comprises 17 residues. This chain's CDR3 is CAHGSASLSNNTGELFF. CDR3 nucleotide sequence: TGTGCTCACGGGTCGGCTAGCCTTTCCAATAACACCGGGGAGCTGTTTTTT.

This clone has just a few counts. This sequence joins TRBV12-3 or TRBV12-4 and TRBJ1-2, with D possibly being TRBD1 (5 bases). V dropped 3 bases and J dropped 8 bases, with 13 bases sitting between them. The CDR3 length is 13 residues. The CDR3: CASSLGQGFGYTF. The CDR3, as DNA: TGTGCCAGCAGTTTGGGCCAGGGTTTCGGCTACACCTTC.

The J gene is TRBJ2-7, the V gene TRBV4-1, with TRBD1 identical over 9 bases. The CDR3 runs 14 residues. With 2 bases clipped from V and 3 bases from J, the junction kept 2 bases outside the gene matches. Germline CDR1 reads MGHRA; CDR2 reads YSYEKL. CDR3 sequence: CASSQTGQGYEQYF. Here the CDR3 DNA reads TGCGCCAGCAGCCAAACGGGACAGGGCTACGAGCAGTACTTC.

The chain couples TRBV5-4 to TRBJ1-6; D not certain. Germline V lookup: CDR1 SGHNT, CDR2 YYREEE (reference sequence). The CDR3 is 13 amino acids. V was trimmed by 4 bases and J by 4 bases, leaving 6 bases between them. The DNA for the CDR3 is TGTGCCAGCAGCACCGAGTATAATTCACCCCTCCACTTT. Residues: CASSTEYNSPLHF.

The chain links TRBV18 to TRBJ2-3, with no clear D. This CDR3 is 13 amino acids long. Germline CDR1 and CDR2: KGHSH and LQKENI. V dropped 2 bases and J dropped 7 bases, with 10 bases sitting between them. CDR3 amino acids: CASSPATANTQYF. CDR3 nucleotide sequence: TGTGCCAGCTCACCAGCCACAGCAAATACGCAGTATTTT.

This chain joins TRBV18 and TRBJ2-2, with D unresolved. CDR1 is KGHSH, CDR2 LQKENI, per germline. There are 16 residues in the CDR3. Trimming pared 0 bases from V and 0 bases from J, leaving 8 bases between. CDR3 residues: CASSPPADTNTGELFF. The CDR3, as DNA: TGTGCCAGCTCACCACCTGCCGACACGAACACCGGGGAGCTGTTTTTT.